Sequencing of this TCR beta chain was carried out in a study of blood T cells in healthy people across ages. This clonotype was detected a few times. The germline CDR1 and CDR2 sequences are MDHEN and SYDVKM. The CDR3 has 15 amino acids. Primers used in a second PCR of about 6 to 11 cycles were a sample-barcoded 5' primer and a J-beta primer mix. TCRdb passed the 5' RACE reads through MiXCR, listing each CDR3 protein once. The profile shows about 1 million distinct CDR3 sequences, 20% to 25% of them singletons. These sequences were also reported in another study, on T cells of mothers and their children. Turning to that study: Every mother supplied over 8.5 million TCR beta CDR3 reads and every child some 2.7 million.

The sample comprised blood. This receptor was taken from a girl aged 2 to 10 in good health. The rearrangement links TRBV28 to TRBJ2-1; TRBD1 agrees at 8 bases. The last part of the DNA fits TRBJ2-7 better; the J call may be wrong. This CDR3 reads CASSSLDRGNDEQYF. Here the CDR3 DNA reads TGTGCCAGCAGTTCACTCGACAGGGGTAATGACGAGCAGTACTTC.